A selection of T cell receptor beta chains follows, all from one sample in a study of blood T cell repertoires in COVID-19. The protocol was immunoSEQ multiplex PCR, while the TCRdb copy is restricted to in-frame clones and leaves out a portion. This sample has 250,000 to 300,000 clones; around nine tenths occur once, and the top ten carry approximately 0.85%. The specimen was peripheral blood. The receptors shown here come from a woman between 40 and 55 years old who had recovered from COVID-19. Each CDR3 is given with its conserved first and last residue. The D gene is left open where the match is weak. A row's size may be missing; if present it is once, few, many or a size class.

TRBD2,TRBJ2-2,once,TRBV19,18,TGTGCCAGTAGTGCCCGGACTAGCGGGAGGATCGGCACCGGGGAGCTGTTTTTT,CASSARTSGRIGTGELFF
TRBD1,TRBJ1-1,NA,TRBV10-3,12,TGTGCCATCAGCCGACAGGGGACTGAAGCTTTCTTT,CAISRQGTEAFF
NA,TRBJ2-1,NA,TRBV19,16,TGTGCCAGTAGTGCGCAGATCTGGGGCGATTACAATGAGCAGTTCTTC,CASSAQIWGDYNEQFF
TRBD2,TRBJ2-1,NA,TRBV7-9,17,TGTGCCAGCAGCTCAGGGACTAGCGGGCGGCCGCACAATGAGCAGTTCTTC,CASSSGTSGRPHNEQFF
TRBD1,TRBJ2-3,NA,TRBV5-1,16,TGCGCCAGCAGCTTAAACCGGGACAGGGTGACAGATACGCAGTATTTT,CASSLNRDRVTDTQYF
NA,TRBJ2-5,NA,TRBV25-1,18,TGTGCCAGCAGTGAATTCGGGACTCTCCACCCCGCTCAAGAGACCCAGTACTTC,CASSEFGTLHPAQETQYF
TRBD1,TRBJ1-1,NA,TRBV6-5,15,TGTGCCAGCAAGAGACAGGGACTGGGGCTCACTGAAGCTTTCTTT,CASKRQGLGLTEAFF
NA,TRBJ2-2,NA,TRBV5-4,15,TGTGCCAGCAGCTCGGCGACTAGGGCTGCCGGGGAGCTGTTTTTT,CASSSATRAAGELFF
NA,TRBJ1-2,NA,TRBV6-1,13,TGTGCCAGCAGTGAGGGCCGAGACTATGGCTACACCTTC,CASSEGRDYGYTF
NA,TRBJ2-7,NA,TRBV19,11,TGTGCCAGTAGTCAGTCCTACGAGCAGTACTTC,CASSQSYEQYF
NA,TRBJ1-2,NA,TRBV30,11,TGTGCCTGGAGTGCAGGGTCCGGCTACACCTTC,CAWSAGSGYTF
NA,TRBJ1-4,NA,TRBV5-1,14,TGCGCCAGCAGAGCGGGGACAACTAATGAAAAACTGTTTTTT,CASRAGTTNEKLFF
TRBD1,TRBJ2-5,NA,TRBV3-1/TRBV3-2,13,TGTGCCAGCAGCCAGAGGACAGGGGGGTTAGTATACTTC,CASSQRTGGLVYF
TRBD2,TRBJ2-7,NA,TRBV6-5,15,TGTGCCAGCAGTTACGAAACTAGCGGTGCCTACGAGCAGTACTTC,CASSYETSGAYEQYF
NA,TRBJ1-2,NA,TRBV16,15,TGTGCCAGCAGCCAATTTAACAGACCTAACTATGGCTACACCTTC,CASSQFNRPNYGYTF
NA,TRBJ2-7,NA,TRBV12-3/TRBV12-4,13,TGTGCCAGCAGCCTCCTCCCGACTGAAGAGCAGTACTTC,CASSLLPTEEQYF
NA,TRBJ2-5,NA,TRBV7-2,14,TGTGCCAGCAGCCCGAGTGGGGACACGAAGACCCAGTACTTC,CASSPSGDTKTQYF
NA,TRBJ2-7,NA,TRBV2,11,TGTGCCGGGGGCAGGGGCTACGAGCAGTACTTC,CAGGRGYEQYF
NA,TRBJ2-1,NA,TRBV30,12,TGTGCCTGGAGTGGAGGGAGTAATGAGCAGTTCTTC,CAWSGGSNEQFF
NA,TRBJ2-1,NA,TRBV5-6,16,TGTGCCAGCAGCTTTCGGGGAAGTGGTCCCTACAATGAGCAGTTCTTC,CASSFRGSGPYNEQFF
NA,TRBJ2-3,NA,TRBV3-1/TRBV3-2,14,TGTGCCAGCAGCCAAGACGCCCCAACGGGTACGCAGTATTTT,CASSQDAPTGTQYF
TRBD1,TRBJ2-1,once,TRBV24-1,17,TGTGCCACCAGTGATCCGGGACAGGGGGCCCTTGGGAATGAGCAGTTCTTC,CATSDPGQGALGNEQFF
TRBD1,TRBJ2-1,once,TRBV7-9,14,TGTGCCAGCACCCCGGGACAGGGGTACAATGAGCAGTTCTTC,CASTPGQGYNEQFF
TRBD1,TRBJ1-6,NA,TRBV9,16,TGTGCCAGCAGCGTAGAGTTGGCAGGGGGCGGTTCACCCCTCCACTTT,CASSVELAGGGSPLHF
NA,TRBJ2-1,NA,TRBV3-1/TRBV3-2,14,TGTGCCAGCAGCCGGGCTAACCCCTACAATGAGCAGTTCTTC,CASSRANPYNEQFF
TRBD1,TRBJ1-5,NA,TRBV6-5,15,TGTGCCAGCAGACAGACAGGGGTTAGCAATCAGCCCCAGCATTTT,CASRQTGVSNQPQHF
TRBD1,TRBJ2-7,NA,TRBV27,16,TGTGCCAGCAGTTTACAGTCTGGGACAGGAATCTACGAGCAGTACTTC,CASSLQSGTGIYEQYF
NA,TRBJ2-3,NA,TRBV28,13,TGTGCCAGCACCTCCCCCACGGGGGATACGCAGTATTTT,CASTSPTGDTQYF
TRBD1,TRBJ2-5,NA,TRBV10-1,14,TGCGCCAGCAGTGAGTCGACAGGGCAAGAGACCCAGTACTTC,CASSESTGQETQYF
NA,TRBJ2-3,NA,TRBV21-1,18,TGTGCCAGCAGCACCCAAGGTGGGAGTAGCGGGGGGGCTTATACGCAGTATTTT,CASSTQGGSSGGAYTQYF
TRBD2,TRBJ2-5,NA,TRBV5-1,13,TGCGCCAGCAGACCCACTAGCGGAGAGACCCAGTACTTC,CASRPTSGETQYF
NA,TRBJ1-5,NA,TRBV11-3,16,TGTGCCAGCAGCTTTCCGACAGGTTGGGTGAATCAGCCCCAGCATTTT,CASSFPTGWVNQPQHF
NA,TRBJ2-5,NA,TRBV5-1,14,TGCGCCAGCAGACCCCTTGGGGGCGCGGAGACCCAGTACTTC,CASRPLGGAETQYF
TRBD2,TRBJ2-1,NA,TRBV29-1,17,TGCAGCGTTGAAGGGACTAGCGGGAAACCGTCCTACAATGAGCAGTTCTTC,CSVEGTSGKPSYNEQFF
NA,TRBJ2-7,few,TRBV6-6,12,TGTGCCAGCAGTTACATGGGAGGTGAGCAGTACTTC,CASSYMGGEQYF
TRBD1,TRBJ1-5,few,TRBV6-2/TRBV6-3,14,TGTGCCAGCAGTTTCACGACAGGGGATCAGCCCCAGCATTTT,CASSFTTGDQPQHF
TRBD2,TRBJ2-7,NA,TRBV28,15,TGTGCCAGCAGTTTAGGACTAGCGGGATCCTACGAGCAGTACTTC,CASSLGLAGSYEQYF